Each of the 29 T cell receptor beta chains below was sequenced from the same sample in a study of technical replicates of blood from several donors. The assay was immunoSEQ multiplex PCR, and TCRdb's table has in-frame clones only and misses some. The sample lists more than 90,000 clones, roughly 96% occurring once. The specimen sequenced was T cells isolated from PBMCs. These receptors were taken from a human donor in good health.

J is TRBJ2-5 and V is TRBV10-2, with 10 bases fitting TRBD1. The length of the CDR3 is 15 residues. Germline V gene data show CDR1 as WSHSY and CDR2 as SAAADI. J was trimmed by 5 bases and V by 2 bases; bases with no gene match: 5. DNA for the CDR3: TGCGCCAGCAGTGAGAGGGACAGGGGTAGTGAGACCCAGTACTTC. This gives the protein CASSERDRGSETQYF.

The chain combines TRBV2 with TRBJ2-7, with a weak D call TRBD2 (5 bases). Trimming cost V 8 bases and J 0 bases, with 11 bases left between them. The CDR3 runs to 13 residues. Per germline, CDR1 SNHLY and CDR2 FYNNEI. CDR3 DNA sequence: TGTGCCAGCCGGGGTTCAAGCTCCTACGAGCAGTACTTC. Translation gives CASRGSSSYEQYF.

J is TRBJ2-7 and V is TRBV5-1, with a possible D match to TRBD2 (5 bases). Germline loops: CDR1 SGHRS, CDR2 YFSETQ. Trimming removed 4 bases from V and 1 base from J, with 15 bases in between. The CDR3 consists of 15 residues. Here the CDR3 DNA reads TGCGCCAGCAGCAGTTCCGGACTGGGATCCTACGAGCAGTACTTC. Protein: CASSSSGLGSYEQYF.

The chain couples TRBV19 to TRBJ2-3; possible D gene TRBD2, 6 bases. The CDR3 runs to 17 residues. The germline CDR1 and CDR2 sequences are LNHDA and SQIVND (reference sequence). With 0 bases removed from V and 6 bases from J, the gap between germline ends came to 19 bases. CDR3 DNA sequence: TGTGCCAGTAGTATAGATCCAAGCGGGCTGTTCGCGGATACGCAGTATTTT. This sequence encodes CASSIDPSGLFADTQYF.

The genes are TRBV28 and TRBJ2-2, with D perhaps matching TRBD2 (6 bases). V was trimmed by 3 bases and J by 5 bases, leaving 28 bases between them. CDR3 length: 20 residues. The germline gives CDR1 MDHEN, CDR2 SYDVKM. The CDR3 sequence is CASSLGFSQRDSLGTGELFF. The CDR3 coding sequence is TGTGCCAGCAGTTTGGGGTTTTCCCAGAGGGACTCCTTAGGGACCGGGGAGCTGTTTTTT.

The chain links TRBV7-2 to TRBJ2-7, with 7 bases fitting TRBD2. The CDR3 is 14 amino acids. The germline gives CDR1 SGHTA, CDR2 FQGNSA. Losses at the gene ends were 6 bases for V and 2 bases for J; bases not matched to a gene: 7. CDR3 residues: CASSLPGTTYEQYF. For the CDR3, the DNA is TGTGCCAGCAGTCTACCCGGGACTACCTACGAGCAGTACTTC.

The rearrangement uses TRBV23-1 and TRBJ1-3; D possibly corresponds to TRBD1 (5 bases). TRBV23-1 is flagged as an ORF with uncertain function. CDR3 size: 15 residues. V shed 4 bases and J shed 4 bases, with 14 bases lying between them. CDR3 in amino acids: CASSLQALVGNTIYF. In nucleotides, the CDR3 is TGCGCCAGCAGTCTACAGGCATTGGTCGGAAACACCATATATTTT.

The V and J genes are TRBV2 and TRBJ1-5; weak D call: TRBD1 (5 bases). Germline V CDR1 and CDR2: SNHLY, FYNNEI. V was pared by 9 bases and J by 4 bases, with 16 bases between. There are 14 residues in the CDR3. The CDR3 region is CASRDRDWNQPQHF. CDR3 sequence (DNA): TGTGCCAGTAGAGACCGGGACTGGAATCAGCCCCAGCATTTT.

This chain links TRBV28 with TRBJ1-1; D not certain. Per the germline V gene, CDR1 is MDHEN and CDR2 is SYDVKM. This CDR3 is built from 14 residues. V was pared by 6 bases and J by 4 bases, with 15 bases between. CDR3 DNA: TGTGCCAGCAGAGTCGAGGATGGGAGCACTGAAGCTTTCTTT. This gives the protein CASRVEDGSTEAFF.

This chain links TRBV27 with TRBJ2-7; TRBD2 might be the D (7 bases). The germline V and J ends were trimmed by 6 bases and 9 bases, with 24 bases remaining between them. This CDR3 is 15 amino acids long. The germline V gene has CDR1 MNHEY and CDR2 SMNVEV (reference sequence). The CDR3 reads CASSLEGGAARGQYF. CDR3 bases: TGTGCCAGCAGCTTAGAGGGGGGGGCCGCTCGAGGGCAGTACTTC.

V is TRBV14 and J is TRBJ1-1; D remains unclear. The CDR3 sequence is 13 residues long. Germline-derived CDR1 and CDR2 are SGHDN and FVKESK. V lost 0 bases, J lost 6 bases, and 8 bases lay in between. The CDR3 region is CASSQDLQPEAFF. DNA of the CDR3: TGTGCCAGCAGCCAAGACTTACAGCCTGAAGCTTTCTTT.

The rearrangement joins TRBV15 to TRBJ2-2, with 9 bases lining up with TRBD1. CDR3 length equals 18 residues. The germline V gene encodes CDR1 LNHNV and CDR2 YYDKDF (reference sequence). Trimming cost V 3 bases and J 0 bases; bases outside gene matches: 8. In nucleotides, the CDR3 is TGTGCCACCAGCAGGGTACAGGGGGCTACTACGAACACCGGGGAGCTGTTTTTT. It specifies CATSRVQGATTNTGELFF.

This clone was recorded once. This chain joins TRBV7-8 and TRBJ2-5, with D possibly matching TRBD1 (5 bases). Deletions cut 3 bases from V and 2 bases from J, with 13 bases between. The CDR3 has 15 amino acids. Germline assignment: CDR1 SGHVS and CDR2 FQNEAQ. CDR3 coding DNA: TGTGCCAGCAGCTTGAGTCAGGGTTGGCAAGAGACCCAGTACTTC. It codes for CASSLSQGWQETQYF.

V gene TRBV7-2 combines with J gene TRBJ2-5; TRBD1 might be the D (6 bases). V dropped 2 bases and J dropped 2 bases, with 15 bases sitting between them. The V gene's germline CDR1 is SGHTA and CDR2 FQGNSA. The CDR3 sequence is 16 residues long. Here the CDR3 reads CASSLTIQGPQETQYF. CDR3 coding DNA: TGTGCCAGCAGCTTAACTATTCAGGGGCCACAAGAGACCCAGTACTTC.

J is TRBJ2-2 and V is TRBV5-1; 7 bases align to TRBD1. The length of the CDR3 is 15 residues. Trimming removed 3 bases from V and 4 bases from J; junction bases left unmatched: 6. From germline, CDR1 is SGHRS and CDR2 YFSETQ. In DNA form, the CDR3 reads TGCGCCAGCAGCTCGGGACAGAGGGGCACCGGGGAGCTGTTTTTT. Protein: CASSSGQRGTGELFF.

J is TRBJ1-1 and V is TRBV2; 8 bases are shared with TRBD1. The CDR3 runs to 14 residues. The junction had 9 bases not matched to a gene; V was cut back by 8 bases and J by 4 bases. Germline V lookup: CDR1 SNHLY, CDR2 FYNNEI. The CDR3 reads CASGQDRAGTEAFF. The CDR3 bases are TGTGCCAGCGGCCAGGACAGGGCGGGCACTGAAGCTTTCTTT.

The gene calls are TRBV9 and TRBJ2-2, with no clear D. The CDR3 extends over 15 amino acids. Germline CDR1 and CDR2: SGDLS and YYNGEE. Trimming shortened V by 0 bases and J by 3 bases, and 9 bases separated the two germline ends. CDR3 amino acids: CASSVAFPDTGELFF. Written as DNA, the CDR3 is TGTGCCAGCAGCGTAGCTTTCCCAGACACCGGGGAGCTGTTTTTT.

The CDR3 loop reads CASSDTGTGVNEQFF. The CDR3 nucleotides are TGCGCCAGCAGCGACACCGGGACAGGCGTCAATGAGCAGTTCTTC. This chain connects TRBV10-1 to TRBJ2-1; 8 bases align to TRBD1. V trimming: 6 bases; J trimming: 6 bases; junction bases outside the gene matches: 10. This CDR3 region has 15 residues. Germline CDR1 and CDR2: WNHNN and SYGVQD (reference sequence).

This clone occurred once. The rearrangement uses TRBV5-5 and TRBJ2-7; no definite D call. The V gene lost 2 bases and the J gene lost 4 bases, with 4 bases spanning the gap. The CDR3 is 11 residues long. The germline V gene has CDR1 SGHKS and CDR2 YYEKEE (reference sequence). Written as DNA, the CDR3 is TGTGCCAGCAGCTTCTCTTACGAGCAGTACTTC. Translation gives CASSFSYEQYF.

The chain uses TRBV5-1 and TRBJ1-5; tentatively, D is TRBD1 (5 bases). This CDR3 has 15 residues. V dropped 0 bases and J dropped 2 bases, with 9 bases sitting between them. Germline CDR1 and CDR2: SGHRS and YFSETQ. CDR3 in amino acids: CASSLAGGGNQPQHF. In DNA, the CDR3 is TGCGCCAGCAGCTTGGCGGGGGGGGGCAATCAGCCCCAGCATTTT.

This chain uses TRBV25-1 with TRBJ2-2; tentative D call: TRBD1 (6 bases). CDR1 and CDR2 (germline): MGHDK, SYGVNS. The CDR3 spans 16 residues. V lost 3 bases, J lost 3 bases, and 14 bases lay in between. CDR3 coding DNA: TGTGCCAGCAGTGATTCAGGCAGGGGTTACACCGGGGAGCTGTTTTTT. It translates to CASSDSGRGYTGELFF. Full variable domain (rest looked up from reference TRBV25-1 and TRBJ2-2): EADIYQTPRYLVIGTGKKITLECSQTMGHDKMYWYQQDPGMELHLIHYSYGVNSTEKGDLSSESTVSRIRTEHFPLTLESARPSHTSQYLCASSDSGRGYTGELFFGEGSRLTVL.

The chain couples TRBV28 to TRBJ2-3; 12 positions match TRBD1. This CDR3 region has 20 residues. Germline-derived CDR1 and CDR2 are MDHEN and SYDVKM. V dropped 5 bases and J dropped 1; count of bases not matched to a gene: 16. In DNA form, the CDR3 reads TGTGCCAGCAGTCCGCGGGACAGGGGGCGATGGGGTCCGGGCACAGATACGCAGTATTTT. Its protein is CASSPRDRGRWGPGTDTQYF.

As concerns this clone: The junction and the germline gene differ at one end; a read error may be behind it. The CDR3 protein is CASSLSSGAYNEQFF. In nucleotides, the CDR3 is TGTGCCAGCAGTCTATCTAGCGGGGCCTACAATGAGCAGTTCTTC. This sequence joins TRBV27 and TRBJ2-1, with 9 bases identical to TRBD2. From germline, CDR1 is MNHEY and CDR2 SMNVEV (reference sequence). The length of the CDR3 is 15 residues.

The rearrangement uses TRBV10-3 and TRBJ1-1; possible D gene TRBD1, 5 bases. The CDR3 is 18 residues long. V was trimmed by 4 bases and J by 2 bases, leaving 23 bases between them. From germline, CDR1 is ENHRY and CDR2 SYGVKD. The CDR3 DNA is TGTGCCATCAGTGTTTTTGATCAGGGCTCATCGCACAACACTGAAGCTTTCTTT. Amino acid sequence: CAISVFDQGSSHNTEAFF.

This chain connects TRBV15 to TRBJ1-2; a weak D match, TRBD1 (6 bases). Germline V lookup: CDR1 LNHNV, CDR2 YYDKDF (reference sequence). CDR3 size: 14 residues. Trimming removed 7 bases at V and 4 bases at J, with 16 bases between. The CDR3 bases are TGTGCCACCACGGGCACAGGGCAGGGCTATGGCTACACCTTC. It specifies CATTGTGQGYGYTF.

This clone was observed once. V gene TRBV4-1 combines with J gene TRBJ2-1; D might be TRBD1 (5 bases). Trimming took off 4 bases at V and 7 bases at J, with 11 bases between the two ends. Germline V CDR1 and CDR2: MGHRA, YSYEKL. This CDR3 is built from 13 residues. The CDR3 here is CASSPSRGNEQFF. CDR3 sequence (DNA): TGCGCCAGCAGCCCTAGTAGGGGTAATGAGCAGTTCTTC.

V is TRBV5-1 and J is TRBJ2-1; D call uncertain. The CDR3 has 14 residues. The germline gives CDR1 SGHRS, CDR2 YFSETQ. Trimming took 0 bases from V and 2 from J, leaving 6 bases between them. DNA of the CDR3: TGCGCCAGCAGCTTGGTAGTTACCTACAATGAGCAGTTCTTC. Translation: CASSLVVTYNEQFF.

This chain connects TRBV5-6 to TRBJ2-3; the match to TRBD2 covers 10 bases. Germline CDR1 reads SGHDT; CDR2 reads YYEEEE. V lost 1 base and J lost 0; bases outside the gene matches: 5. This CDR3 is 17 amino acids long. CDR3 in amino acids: CASSLLAGEQSTDTQYF. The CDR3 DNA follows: TGTGCCAGCAGCTTGCTAGCGGGGGAACAAAGCACAGATACGCAGTATTTT.

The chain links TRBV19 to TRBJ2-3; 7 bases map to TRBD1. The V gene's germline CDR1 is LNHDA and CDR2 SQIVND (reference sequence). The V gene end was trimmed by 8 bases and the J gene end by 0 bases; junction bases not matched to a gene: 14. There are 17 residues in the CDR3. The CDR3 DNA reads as TGTGCCAGTCGAGTGGGGTCGACAGGGCCTAGCACAGATACGCAGTATTTT. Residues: CASRVGSTGPSTDTQYF. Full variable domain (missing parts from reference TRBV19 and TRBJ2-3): DGGITQSPKYLFRKEGQNVTLSCEQNLNHDAMYWYRQDPGQGLRLIYYSQIVNDFQKGDIAEGYSVSREKKESFPLTVTSAQKNPTAFYLCASRVGSTGPSTDTQYFGPGTRLTVL.